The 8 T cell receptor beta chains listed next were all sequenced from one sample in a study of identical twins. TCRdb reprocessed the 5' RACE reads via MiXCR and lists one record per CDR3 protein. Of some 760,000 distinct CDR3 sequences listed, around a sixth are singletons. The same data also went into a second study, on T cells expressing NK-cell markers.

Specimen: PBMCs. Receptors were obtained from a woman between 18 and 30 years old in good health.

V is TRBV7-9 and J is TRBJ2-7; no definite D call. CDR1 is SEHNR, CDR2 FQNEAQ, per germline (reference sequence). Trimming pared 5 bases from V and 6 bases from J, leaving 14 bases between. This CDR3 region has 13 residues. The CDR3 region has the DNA TGTGCCAGCAGCCTCTCCGGAGTGCCCGAGCAGTACTTC. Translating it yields CASSLSGVPEQYF.

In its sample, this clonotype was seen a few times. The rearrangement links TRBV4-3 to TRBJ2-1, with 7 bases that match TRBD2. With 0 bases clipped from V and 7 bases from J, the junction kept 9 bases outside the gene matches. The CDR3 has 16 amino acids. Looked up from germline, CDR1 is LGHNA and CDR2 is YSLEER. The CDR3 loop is CASSQDRGSATNEQFF. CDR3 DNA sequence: TGCGCCAGCAGCCAAGACCGCGGGAGTGCAACGAATGAGCAGTTCTTC.

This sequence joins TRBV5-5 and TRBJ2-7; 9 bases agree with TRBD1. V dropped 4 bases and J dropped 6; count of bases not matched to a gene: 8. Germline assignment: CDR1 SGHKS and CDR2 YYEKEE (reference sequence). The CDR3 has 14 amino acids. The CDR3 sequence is CASSLRDRDSEQYF. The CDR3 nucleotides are TGTGCCAGCAGCCTCCGGGACAGGGATTCCGAGCAGTACTTC.

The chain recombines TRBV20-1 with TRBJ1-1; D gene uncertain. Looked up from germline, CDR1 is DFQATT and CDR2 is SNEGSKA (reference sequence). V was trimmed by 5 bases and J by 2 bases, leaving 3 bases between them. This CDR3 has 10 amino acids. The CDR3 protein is CSAFNTEAFF. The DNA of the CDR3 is TGCAGTGCTTTCAACACTGAAGCTTTCTTT.

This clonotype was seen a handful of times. In DNA, the CDR3 is TGCGCCAGCAGCCACCCCGTGGAGCGGGGAACAGATACGCAGTATTTT. Translating gives CASSHPVERGTDTQYF. The chain joins TRBV4-1 to TRBJ2-3; 7 nucleotides agree with TRBD2. With V trimmed by 3 bases and J by 3 bases, 9 bases remained unmatched. Germline values: CDR1 MGHRA, CDR2 YSYEKL. The CDR3 runs to 16 residues.

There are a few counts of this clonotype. DNA for the CDR3: TGTGCCAGTCGGGGCCGGGGGAGTCTATGGCCCCAGCATTTT. Its protein product is CASRGRGSLWPQHF. V gene TRBV7-2 combines with J gene TRBJ1-5; D is possibly TRBD1 (5 bases). V dropped 9 bases and J dropped 9 bases, with 21 bases sitting between them. CDR3 length: 14 amino acids. The germline CDR1 and CDR2 sequences are SGHTA and FQGNSA.

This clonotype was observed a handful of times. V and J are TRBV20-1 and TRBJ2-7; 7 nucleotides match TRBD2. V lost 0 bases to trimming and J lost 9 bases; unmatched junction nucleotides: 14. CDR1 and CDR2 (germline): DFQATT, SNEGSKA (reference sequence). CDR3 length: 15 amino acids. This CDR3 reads CSARDATGTIFRQYF. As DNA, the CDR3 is TGCAGTGCTAGAGATGCGACCGGGACTATATTTCGGCAGTACTTC.

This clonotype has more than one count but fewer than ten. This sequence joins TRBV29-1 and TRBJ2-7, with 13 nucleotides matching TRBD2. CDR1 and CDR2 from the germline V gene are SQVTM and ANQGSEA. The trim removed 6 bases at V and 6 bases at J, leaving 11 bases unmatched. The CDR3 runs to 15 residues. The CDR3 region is CSVPLHGLAGVEQYF. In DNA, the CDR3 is TGCAGCGTCCCCCTTCACGGACTAGCGGGGGTCGAGCAGTACTTC.